What follows are 19 T cell receptor beta chains derived from one specimen sequenced in a study of molecular identifiers for immune sequencing clone quantification. TCRdb reanalysed the PCR reads using MiXCR and keeps one entry per CDR3 protein. This sample carries around 480,000 distinct CDR3 sequences, about 26% of them seen once, and the ten largest clones take roughly 0.77%. Input material: naive CD8+ T cells from blood, with Jurkat cell RNA spiked in. Sample subset: FACS-sorted CD8+CD4-CCR7+CD45RA+ naive T cells. The receptors originated from a human donor in good health. Some libraries in this study had Jurkat cell RNA spiked in.

This clonotype came up many times. V and J are TRBV7-2 and TRBJ2-1; 9 bases agree with TRBD1. V was pared by 4 bases and J by 7 bases, with 17 bases of the junction left unmatched. The CDR3 totals 18 residues. From germline, CDR1 is SGHTA and CDR2 FQGNSA. The CDR3 reads CASSSHISGTGFMNEQFF. The DNA for the CDR3 is TGTGCCAGCAGCTCACATATATCCGGGACAGGGTTTATGAATGAGCAGTTCTTC.

This rearrangement joins TRBV7-6 to TRBJ2-5, with 10 bases matching TRBD2. This CDR3 is built from 15 residues. Trimming took 2 bases from V and 5 from J; bases not matched to a gene: 5. Germline CDR1 SGHVS, CDR2 FNYEAQ. CDR3 bases: TGTGCCAGCAGCTTAAGCGGGGGGGCCGTGGAGACCCAGTACTTC. Residues: CASSLSGGAVETQYF.

This clonotype was seen at least ten times. This chain joins TRBV18 and TRBJ2-6; D remains unclear. CDR3 size: 13 residues. The germline V gene encodes CDR1 KGHSH and CDR2 LQKENI. V shed 3 bases and J shed 3 bases, with 3 bases lying between them. CDR3 sequence (DNA): TGTGCCAGCTCACCTAATGGGGCCAACGTCCTGACTTTC. Translated: CASSPNGANVLTF.

This clonotype was observed at least ten times. The genes are TRBV5-1 and TRBJ2-3; D possibly corresponds to TRBD2 (5 bases). CDR1 and CDR2 (germline): SGHRS, YFSETQ. Trimming cost V 6 bases and J 2 bases, with 22 bases left between them. The CDR3 has 17 residues. The CDR3 nucleotides read TGCGCCAGCAACCACGCTCCGGGAAGGTCCTCCACAGATACGCAGTATTTT. It yields the protein CASNHAPGRSSTDTQYF.

The chain employs TRBV3-1 and TRBJ2-2; the D is unclear. V was trimmed by 0 bases and J by 7 bases, leaving 9 bases between them. CDR3 size: 14 residues. Germline V gene sequence: CDR1 LGHDT, CDR2 YNNKEL (reference sequence). Here the CDR3 reads CASSQEAQLGELFF. In nucleotides, the CDR3 is TGTGCCAGCAGCCAAGAAGCACAGCTCGGGGAGCTGTTTTTT.

This clonotype has just a few counts. This chain links TRBV4-3 with TRBJ1-6; no clear D gene. The CDR3 loop spans 17 amino acids. The ends were cut back, 3 bases at V and 0 bases at J, with 12 bases in the middle. Germline CDR1 is LGHNA and CDR2 is YSLEER. DNA of the CDR3: TGCGCCAGCAGCCACTACAGTAGGAGCTCCTATAATTCACCCCTCCACTTT. Its translation is CASSHYSRSSYNSPLHF.

The CDR3 sequence: CASSQEVGGAYTDTQYF. Here the CDR3 DNA reads TGCGCCAGCAGCCAAGAGGTCGGGGGGGCCTACACAGATACGCAGTATTTT. V and J are TRBV4-1 and TRBJ2-3, with 8 nucleotides matching TRBD2. The CDR3 totals 17 residues. J gave up 2 bases and V 0 bases, and 7 bases lay outside the gene matches. Germline CDR1 MGHRA, CDR2 YSYEKL.

This clonotype was observed a handful of times. At one boundary the junction diverges from the germline segment, which might be a read error. The V call is TRBV20-1, the J call TRBJ2-1, with 9 nucleotides matching TRBD2. This CDR3 has 14 amino acids. Looked up from germline, CDR1 is DFQATT and CDR2 is SNEGSKA (reference sequence). The CDR3 region is CSAREATSGNEQLF. The CDR3 DNA reads as TGCAGTGCTAGAGAAGCGACTAGCGGCAATGAGCAGCTCTTC.

In DNA, the CDR3 is TGTGCCAGCAGCCAGCTACAGGGTCGACTTCCCGTCGGAGTCGACTATGGCTACACCTTC. It translates to CASSQLQGRLPVGVDYGYTF. This chain connects TRBV6-6 to TRBJ1-2; tentative D call: TRBD1 (6 bases). Germline V gene lookup returns CDR1 MNHNY and CDR2 SVGAGI (reference sequence). Trimming cost V 6 bases and J 3 bases, with 32 bases left between them. CDR3 size: 20 residues.

This clonotype was counted many times. The V and J genes are TRBV20-1 and TRBJ2-3; the D gene is possibly TRBD2 (5 bases). The CDR3 consists of 17 residues. Germline V gene lookup returns CDR1 DFQATT and CDR2 SNEGSKA (reference sequence). V was shortened by 1 base and J by 0 bases, with 17 bases between the two germline ends. The CDR3 DNA follows: TGCAGTGCTAGAGCTCGGCCAACTAGGCCCAGCACAGATACGCAGTATTTT. Translating it yields CSARARPTRPSTDTQYF.

The CDR3 sequence is CSVLTGGATEAFF. In DNA form, the CDR3 reads TGCAGCGTCCTGACAGGGGGGGCCACTGAAGCTTTCTTT. V is TRBV29-1 and J is TRBJ1-1; TRBD1 matches 9 bases. The CDR3 is 13 residues long. CDR1 SQVTM and CDR2 ANQGSEA come from the germline V gene. V was clipped by 6 bases and J by 4 bases; unmatched bases: 6.

This clonotype was found a few times. The rearrangement joins TRBV13 to TRBJ1-6, with D possibly being TRBD1 (5 bases). This CDR3 region has 15 residues. V was pared by 4 bases and J by 7 bases, with 14 bases between. CDR1 PRHDT and CDR2 FYEKMQ come from the germline V gene (reference sequence). The CDR3 sequence: CASSSTGTENSPLHF. The CDR3 bases are TGTGCCAGCAGCTCTACCGGGACGGAGAATTCACCCCTCCACTTT.

This clonotype was picked up one time. The junction does not match germline at one end; this may be a read error. The chain links TRBV30 to TRBJ2-5; 12 positions match TRBD1. Germline V gives CDR1 GTSNPN, CDR2 SVGIG (reference sequence). The CDR3 is 14 amino acids. The DNA for the CDR3 is TGTGTCTGGAGTGTGGGGACAGGGGGCATGGCCCAGTACTTC. Translated: CVWSVGTGGMAQYF.

This clonotype was observed many times. This chain links TRBV5-1 with TRBJ1-4; 10 bases line up with TRBD1. This CDR3 has 16 amino acids. CDR1 and CDR2 (germline): SGHRS, YFSETQ. The V and J ends lost 2 bases and 6 bases, in that order; junction bases with no gene match: 7. The CDR3 sequence is CASSFGQGVEDEKLFF. The CDR3, as DNA: TGCGCCAGCAGCTTCGGACAGGGGGTGGAGGATGAAAAACTGTTTTTT.

The sample holds a few counts of this clonotype. The V gene is TRBV7-2, the J gene TRBJ1-6, with 8 bases lining up with TRBD1. In germline, CDR1 is SGHTA, CDR2 FQGNSA. The CDR3 is made up of 16 amino acids. J gave up 7 bases and V 4 bases, and 9 bases lay outside the gene matches. The CDR3 nucleotides are TGTGCCAGCAGCTCCACCCAGGGGGCAACGAATTCACCCCTCCACTTT. Translating it yields CASSSTQGATNSPLHF.

This clonotype was detected many times. V is TRBV28 and J is TRBJ1-5; 7 nucleotides line up with TRBD1. The CDR3 extends over 17 amino acids. Germline V gives CDR1 MDHEN, CDR2 SYDVKM. V trimming: 5 bases; J trimming: 1 base; junction bases outside the gene matches: 11. CDR3 loop: CASSKITGVVSNQPQHF. The CDR3 nucleotides read TGTGCCAGCAGTAAAATCACAGGGGTGGTCAGCAATCAGCCCCAGCATTTT.

This clonotype has a handful of counts. This sequence joins TRBV20-1 and TRBJ2-2, with TRBD1 matching 8 bases. CDR1 and CDR2 from the germline V gene are DFQATT and SNEGSKA (reference sequence). The CDR3 contains 16 residues. The V gene end was trimmed by 0 bases and the J gene end by 5 bases; junction bases not matched to a gene: 8. CDR3 DNA: TGCAGTGCTAGAGATTTTCAGGGGGCTGAGACCGGGGAGCTGTTTTTT. Residues: CSARDFQGAETGELFF.

This clonotype was counted only a few times. The chain joins TRBV30 to TRBJ2-1; 9 positions agree with TRBD2. With 3 bases clipped from V and 8 bases from J, the junction kept 8 bases outside the gene matches. The CDR3 contains 14 residues. Germline values: CDR1 GTSNPN, CDR2 SVGIG (reference sequence). CDR3 nucleotides: TGTGCCTGGAGCAGACTAGCGGACGGATATGAGCAGTTCTTC. Residues: CAWSRLADGYEQFF.

V usage is TRBV13 and J usage is TRBJ1-2; D is possibly TRBD1 (5 bases). Germline-derived CDR1 and CDR2 are PRHDT and FYEKMQ (reference sequence). This CDR3 is 13 amino acids long. The V end lost 5 bases, the J end lost 7 bases, and 14 bases lay between the germline ends. The CDR3 protein is CASSRRGRSGYTF. The CDR3 nucleotides read TGTGCCAGCAGCCGTCGGGGGAGGAGTGGCTACACCTTC.